Following are 21 T cell receptor beta chains from one sample sequenced in a study of blood T cell repertoires in COVID-19. The table came from immunoSEQ multiplex PCR; TCRdb's copy has only in-frame clones and leaves some out. The repertoire includes 200,000 to 300,000 clones, under 90% of them detected once, and less than 4% sits in the top ten. Sequenced: PBMCs or T cells enriched from blood (not recorded which). The receptors were sampled from a woman between 25 and 40 years old with acute COVID-19.

V is TRBV28 and J is TRBJ1-2; 7 bases map to TRBD1. Germline assignment: CDR1 MDHEN and CDR2 SYDVKM. V trimming: 6 bases; J trimming: 7 bases; junction bases outside the gene matches: 8. This CDR3 spans 13 amino acids. The CDR3 DNA reads TGTGCCAGCAGCCTGGGACAGCTCACTGGCTACACCTTC. This sequence encodes CASSLGQLTGYTF.

The rearrangement joins TRBV5-1 to TRBJ2-3; 7 bases agree with TRBD1. The germline CDR1 and CDR2 sequences are SGHRS and YFSETQ. V lost 9 bases and J lost 3; bases outside the gene matches: 10. The CDR3 loop spans 14 amino acids. The CDR3 reads CATKGEGATDTQYF. CDR3 sequence (DNA): TGCGCCACCAAGGGAGAGGGGGCTACAGATACGCAGTATTTT.

This chain connects TRBV4-3 to TRBJ2-3, with a weak D call TRBD2 (5 bases). Per the germline V gene, CDR1 is LGHNA and CDR2 is YSLEER. The CDR3 length is 15 residues. V lost 0 bases and J lost 9, with 16 bases in between. The CDR3 DNA sequence: TGCGCCAGCAGCCAAGAAAGGCTAGCCCGAGCCACGCAGTATTTT. Amino acids: CASSQERLARATQYF.

The chain uses TRBV7-8 and TRBJ1-1, with D hard to call. This CDR3 has 14 amino acids. The V and J ends lost 0 bases and 7 bases respectively, with 12 bases between them. The germline gives CDR1 SGHVS, CDR2 FQNEAQ. The CDR3 here is CASSLAQVGFEAFF. The CDR3 nucleotides are TGTGCCAGCAGCTTAGCGCAGGTCGGCTTTGAAGCTTTCTTT.

This clone was found a few times. This chain connects TRBV3-1 (or the pseudogene TRBV3-2) to TRBJ1-4; D uncertain. The CDR3 covers 14 residues. CDR1 and CDR2 from the germline V gene are LGHDT and YNNKEL (reference sequence). V was pared by 4 bases and J by 3 bases, with 9 bases between. The CDR3 DNA is TGTGCCAGCAGCCTCTCGGGGTCTAATGAAAAACTGTTTTTT. Residues: CASSLSGSNEKLFF.

This clone was counted a single time. V gene TRBV18 combines with J gene TRBJ1-2; D remains unclear. This CDR3 comprises 15 residues. Per the germline V gene, CDR1 is KGHSH and CDR2 is LQKENI. The ends were cut back, 4 bases at V and 8 bases at J, with 20 bases in the middle. CDR3 loop: CASSLMDSVSGGYTF. The CDR3 DNA reads TGTGCCAGCTCACTAATGGACTCCGTGAGTGGAGGCTACACCTTC. The full variable domain, in which reference TRBV18 and TRBJ1-2 provide the parts outside the CDR3, is NAGVMQNPRHLVRRRGQEARLRCSPMKGHSHVYWYRQLPEEGLKFMVYLQKENIIDESGMPKERFSAEFPKEGPSILRIQQVVRGDSAAYFCASSLMDSVSGGYTFGSGTRLTVV.

This clone was detected a few times. The chain carries TRBV5-1 and TRBJ1-1; the D gene is possibly TRBD1 (5 bases). Germline lookup yields CDR1 SGHRS and CDR2 YFSETQ. This CDR3 has 14 residues. V lost 2 bases to trimming and J lost 1 base, with 9 bases between them. The CDR3 region has the DNA TGCGCCAGCAGCTTCACTACAGGGAACACTGAAGCTTTCTTT. This encodes CASSFTTGNTEAFF.

The chain uses TRBV6-4 and TRBJ2-5; D gene unclear. Germline CDR1 is MRHNA and CDR2 is SNTAGT. The CDR3 has 14 residues. The V end was cut by 6 bases, the J end by 2 bases, with 13 bases between. The CDR3 DNA follows: TGTGCCAGCAGCCCCCGACTGCCACAAGAGACCCAGTACTTC. Protein sequence: CASSPRLPQETQYF.

This clone occurred many times. The chain is built from TRBV10-3 and TRBJ1-6; 7 bases line up with TRBD1. CDR1 and CDR2 (germline): ENHRY, SYGVKD. Trimming at V came to 10 bases and at J to 10 bases, leaving 16 bases not matched to a gene. CDR3 length equals 15 residues. CDR3 sequence reads: CATCPLSTGDSPLHF. DNA of the CDR3: TGTGCCACTTGCCCGTTATCAACAGGGGACTCACCCCTCCACTTT.

The chain employs TRBV4-1 and TRBJ2-5; TRBD2 matches at 9 bases. The germline CDR1 and CDR2 sequences are MGHRA and YSYEKL. This CDR3 has 16 amino acids. The V gene end was trimmed by 7 bases and the J gene end by 5 bases; junction bases not matched to a gene: 14. The CDR3: CASTPLRAGGVETQYF. The CDR3 DNA follows: TGCGCCAGCACCCCCCTCCGGGCGGGGGGGGTTGAGACCCAGTACTTC.

This clone is classed as medium-sized (0.01 to 0.1%). This chain links TRBV25-1 with TRBJ1-3; TRBD1 aligns across 10 bases. The germline V gene has CDR1 MGHDK and CDR2 SYGVNS. After removal of 4 bases from V and 1 base from J, the junction contained 1 base not matched to a gene. CDR3 size: 15 residues. The CDR3 DNA sequence: TGTGCCAGCAGTGGGGGACAGGGGTCTGGAAACACCATATATTTT. Protein sequence: CASSGGQGSGNTIYF.

The chain uses TRBV29-1 and TRBJ1-5, with 10 positions matching TRBD1. Germline CDR1 and CDR2: SQVTM and ANQGSEA. The J segment lost 1 base and the V segment lost 6 bases, leaving 3 bases of the junction unmatched. The CDR3 extends over 14 amino acids. The CDR3 bases are TGCAGCGTCGGGACAGGGGCCAGCAATCAGCCCCAGCATTTT. Translation gives CSVGTGASNQPQHF.

The CDR3 is CASSYWTSADTQYF. DNA of the CDR3: TGTGCCAGCAGCTACTGGACTAGCGCCGATACGCAGTATTTT. The chain employs TRBV7-2 and TRBJ2-3; 9 bases are a match to TRBD2. The CDR3 length is 14 residues. V lost 4 bases, J lost 6 bases, and 5 bases stayed unmatched. Looked up from germline, CDR1 is SGHTA and CDR2 is FQGNSA.

V is TRBV19 and J is TRBJ2-7; TRBD2 agrees at 11 bases. The CDR3 runs 14 residues. J was trimmed by 2 bases and V by 4 bases; bases with no gene match: 1. CDR1 and CDR2 from the germline V gene are LNHDA and SQIVND (reference sequence). The CDR3 DNA follows: TGTGCCAGTAGTAGTAGCGGGGGGGCCTACGAGCAGTACTTC. As protein: CASSSSGGAYEQYF.

About this clone: The junction does not match germline at one end; this may be a read error. The chain links TRBV3-1 (or the pseudogene TRBV3-2) to TRBJ2-1; TRBD2 aligns across 7 bases. This CDR3 is 15 amino acids long. Germline V gene data show CDR1 as LGHDT and CDR2 as YNNKEL (reference sequence). CDR3 amino acids: CASSQGEGSYNEQFF. The CDR3 nucleotides are TGTGCCAGCAGTCAAGGGGAGGGGTCCTACAATGAGCAGTTCTTC.

This chain connects TRBV9 to TRBJ2-7, with 11 bases fitting TRBD1. The CDR3 is made up of 14 amino acids. With 4 bases clipped from V and 6 bases from J, the junction kept 6 bases outside the gene matches. Germline-derived CDR1 and CDR2 are SGDLS and YYNGEE. CDR3 in amino acids: CASSSRTGGAEQYF. Here the CDR3 DNA reads TGTGCCAGCAGCTCCAGGACAGGGGGCGCCGAGCAGTACTTC.

The chain links TRBV5-4 to TRBJ1-2; 8 nucleotides match TRBD1. The V and J ends lost 3 bases and 4 bases, in that order; junction bases with no gene match: 8. Germline assignment: CDR1 SGHNT and CDR2 YYREEE (reference sequence). The CDR3 covers 15 residues. The CDR3 reads CASSYPGGRVYGYTF. In DNA form, the CDR3 reads TGTGCCAGCAGCTATCCAGGGGGCCGGGTCTATGGCTACACCTTC.

V and J are TRBV9 and TRBJ2-7, with 8 nucleotides matching TRBD1. This CDR3 comprises 14 residues. J gave up 6 bases and V 6 bases, and 11 bases lay outside the gene matches. CDR1 is SGDLS, CDR2 YYNGEE, per germline. CDR3 nucleotide sequence: TGTGCCAGCACCGCCGGGCAGGGGGCGAGCGAGCAGTACTTC. Protein product: CASTAGQGASEQYF.

This sequence joins TRBV27 and TRBJ1-2; D remains ambiguous. V shed 4 bases and J shed 8 bases, with 11 bases lying between them. CDR3 length: 12 amino acids. Germline CDR1 and CDR2: MNHEY and SMNVEV (reference sequence). The CDR3 nucleotides are TGTGCCAGCAGTTCCAGCGTCGGGGGCTACACCTTC. Translation: CASSSSVGGYTF.

The gene calls are TRBV27 and TRBJ1-1; 12 bases agree with TRBD1. Germline-derived CDR1 and CDR2 are MNHEY and SMNVEV (reference sequence). The length of the CDR3 is 15 residues. The J segment lost 6 bases and the V segment lost 5 bases, leaving 7 bases of the junction unmatched. The CDR3 DNA follows: TGTGCCAGCAGTGGAACAGGGGACAGGGGGCCTGAAGCTTTCTTT. It codes for CASSGTGDRGPEAFF.

This chain joins TRBV7-6 and TRBJ1-1, with D perhaps matching TRBD1 (6 bases). Trimming took 2 bases from V and 6 from J, leaving 28 bases between them. Germline CDR1 is SGHVS and CDR2 is FNYEAQ. This CDR3 comprises 19 residues. This CDR3 reads CASSLTRLNQNGQKAEAFF. DNA for the CDR3: TGTGCCAGCAGCTTAACCCGCTTAAATCAAAATGGACAGAAAGCTGAAGCTTTCTTT.